A selection of T cell receptor beta chains follows, all from one sample in a study of blood T cell repertoires in COVID-19. Data came from immunoSEQ multiplex PCR; TCRdb stores just in-frame clones and leaves some out. In the table there are about 19,000 clones, about 82% of which are singletons. Sequenced material: peripheral blood. All receptors come from a man older than 75 with acute or convalescent COVID-19. The CDR3 runs from the conserved cysteine through the conserved F or W. The D gene is left open where the match is weak. Some rows have no size entry. The others give once, few or many, or a class for an expanded clone.

v_call: TRBV28; d_call: NA; j_call: TRBJ1-5; clone_size: NA; cdr3_aa: CASSSGHSNQPQHF; cdr3_nt: TGTGCCAGCAGTTCCGGTCATAGCAATCAGCCCCAGCATTTT
v_call: TRBV4-2; d_call: NA; j_call: TRBJ2-3; clone_size: once; cdr3_aa: CASSLRTSPAQGADTQYF; cdr3_nt: TGTGCCAGCAGCCTCCGCACCTCGCCGGCACAGGGTGCCGATACGCAGTATTTT
v_call: TRBV19; d_call: NA; j_call: TRBJ1-2; clone_size: once; cdr3_aa: CASSTRQDLSGYTF; cdr3_nt: TGTGCCAGTAGTACCCGACAGGATTTAAGCGGCTACACCTTC
v_call: TRBV3-1/TRBV3-2; d_call: NA; j_call: TRBJ2-7; clone_size: NA; cdr3_aa: CASTRSLGAIYEQYF; cdr3_nt: TGTGCCAGCACTAGGAGTCTGGGGGCCATCTACGAGCAGTACTTC
v_call: TRBV14; d_call: NA; j_call: TRBJ1-1; clone_size: NA; cdr3_aa: CASSQFRETEAFF; cdr3_nt: TGTGCCAGCAGCCAATTCCGGGAAACTGAAGCTTTCTTT
v_call: TRBV7-3; d_call: TRBD1; j_call: TRBJ1-2; clone_size: NA; cdr3_aa: CASSPTGSPPFYGYTF; cdr3_nt: TGTGCCAGCAGCCCGACAGGGAGCCCTCCCTTCTATGGCTACACCTTC
v_call: TRBV13; d_call: NA; j_call: TRBJ1-1; clone_size: few; cdr3_aa: CASGGESDTEAFF; cdr3_nt: TGTGCCAGTGGGGGGGAATCGGACACTGAAGCTTTCTTT
v_call: TRBV28; d_call: NA; j_call: TRBJ1-2; clone_size: once; cdr3_aa: CASSYGATDGYTF; cdr3_nt: TGTGCCAGCAGTTATGGGGCGACGGATGGCTACACCTTC
v_call: TRBV27; d_call: NA; j_call: TRBJ2-3; clone_size: once; cdr3_aa: CASSLLETRDTQYF; cdr3_nt: TGTGCCAGCAGTCTCCTCGAGACTCGAGATACGCAGTATTTT
v_call: TRBV11-2; d_call: TRBD1; j_call: TRBJ1-2; clone_size: NA; cdr3_aa: CASSRGTGGKQTF; cdr3_nt: TGTGCCAGCAGCCGAGGGACAGGGGGGAAGCAGACCTTC
v_call: TRBV3-1/TRBV3-2; d_call: TRBD2; j_call: TRBJ2-1; clone_size: NA; cdr3_aa: CASSHGGGYNEQFF; cdr3_nt: TGTGCCAGCAGCCACGGCGGGGGCTACAATGAGCAGTTCTTC
v_call: TRBV5-6; d_call: NA; j_call: TRBJ2-4; clone_size: NA; cdr3_aa: CASSPTGEKIQYF; cdr3_nt: TGTGCCAGCAGCCCGACAGGCGAGAAGATTCAGTACTTC
v_call: TRBV7-9; d_call: TRBD2; j_call: TRBJ2-5; clone_size: NA; cdr3_aa: CASSSREESQETQYF; cdr3_nt: TGTGCCAGCAGCTCTCGGGAGGAGAGCCAAGAGACCCAGTACTTC
v_call: TRBV28; d_call: NA; j_call: TRBJ1-5; clone_size: NA; cdr3_aa: CAAKGRVTNQPQHF; cdr3_nt: TGTGCCGCCAAGGGGAGGGTTACCAATCAGCCCCAGCATTTT
v_call: TRBV4-1; d_call: NA; j_call: TRBJ2-2; clone_size: NA; cdr3_aa: CASSQEIRAFAGELFF; cdr3_nt: TGCGCCAGCAGCCAAGAAATTCGCGCTTTTGCCGGGGAGCTGTTTTTT
v_call: TRBV7-8; d_call: NA; j_call: TRBJ2-2; clone_size: NA; cdr3_aa: CASSLVQGGAGELFF; cdr3_nt: TGTGCCAGCAGCTTAGTGCAGGGTGGCGCCGGGGAGCTGTTTTTT
v_call: TRBV5-4; d_call: TRBD1; j_call: TRBJ2-7; clone_size: few; cdr3_aa: CASSWGQGTGEQYF; cdr3_nt: TGTGCCAGCAGCTGGGGACAGGGTACGGGGGAGCAGTACTTC
v_call: TRBV7-3; d_call: NA; j_call: TRBJ2-2; clone_size: NA; cdr3_aa: CASSPSWQAGELFF; cdr3_nt: TGTGCCAGCAGCCCCTCGTGGCAGGCCGGGGAGCTGTTTTTT
v_call: TRBV10-3; d_call: NA; j_call: TRBJ1-4; clone_size: NA; cdr3_aa: CASRDINEKLFF; cdr3_nt: TGTGCCTCCAGGGACATCAATGAAAAACTGTTTTTT
v_call: TRBV9; d_call: TRBD1; j_call: TRBJ2-1; clone_size: NA; cdr3_aa: CASSPWTGNYNEQFF; cdr3_nt: TGTGCCAGCAGCCCCTGGACAGGGAATTACAATGAGCAGTTCTTC
v_call: TRBV30; d_call: TRBD2; j_call: TRBJ2-1; clone_size: once; cdr3_aa: CAFSGNEQFF; cdr3_nt: TGTGCCTTTAGCGGGAATGAGCAGTTCTTC
v_call: TRBV29-1; d_call: NA; j_call: TRBJ1-2; clone_size: NA; cdr3_aa: CSVDSRSGEILYGYTF; cdr3_nt: TGCAGCGTTGATAGTCGTTCAGGGGAAATCCTCTATGGCTACACCTTC
v_call: TRBV28; d_call: NA; j_call: TRBJ1-2; clone_size: NA; cdr3_aa: CASSVGFYGYTF; cdr3_nt: TGTGCCAGCAGTGTCGGGTTCTATGGCTACACCTTC
v_call: TRBV7-3; d_call: NA; j_call: TRBJ2-1; clone_size: NA; cdr3_aa: CASRQPPSGGDEQFF; cdr3_nt: TGTGCCAGCAGACAACCACCATCGGGGGGCGATGAGCAGTTCTTC
v_call: TRBV5-6; d_call: TRBD1; j_call: TRBJ1-3; clone_size: NA; cdr3_aa: CASSPGQGRGNTIYF; cdr3_nt: TGTGCCAGCAGCCCTGGACAGGGACGTGGAAACACCATATATTTT